What follows are 24 T cell receptor beta chains derived from one specimen sequenced in a study of tumor-infiltrating lymphocytes in primary liver carcinoma (dated by TCRdb to 2016 to 2017). Blood RNA was extracted from unsorted whole blood with TRIzol reagent; germline DNA came from the DNeasy Blood & Tissue kit. These reads were obtained on an Illumina HiSeq 2500. TCRbeta-specific cDNA was reverse-transcribed from approximately 460 ng total RNA using a constant-region primer and ProtoScript II reverse transcriptase. TCRbeta libraries were built with three nested multiplex PCR rounds, a slightly modified ARM-PCR procedure. Each of the first two PCR rounds ran for approximately 11 cycles and used multiplex TRBV1-TRBV30 forward primers together with a Cbeta reverse primer. The public reads were quality trimmed at Q25 with fastp and then assembled into clones with MiXCR by TCRdb, keeping productive beta chains. Under each unique CDR3 protein, matching rows form one entry showing the most common genes and DNA. The table for this sample lists around 330,000 distinct CDR3 sequences; 58% of them were counted only once. Of the sample, about 18% is held by the ten largest clones.

The sample taken for sequencing was peripheral blood. The origin of the receptors is a woman in her thirties with primary liver carcinoma and hepatitis B virus infection.

A note on this clonotype: A clone one base away is much larger, so this may be a read error. V usage is TRBV29-1 and J usage is TRBJ1-1; D not certain. V lost 7 bases to trimming and J lost 0 bases, with 9 bases between them. The CDR3 runs to 12 residues. Per the germline V gene, CDR1 is SQVTM and CDR2 is ANQGSEA. The CDR3 sequence is CSAAHLNTEAFF. CDR3 sequence (DNA): TGCAGCGCTGCACACCTGAACACTGAAGCTTTCTTT.

This sequence joins TRBV5-1 and TRBJ2-7, with D possibly matching TRBD2 (5 bases). Germline V gene sequence: CDR1 SGHRS, CDR2 YFSETQ. This CDR3 is 15 amino acids long. V was shortened by 4 bases and J by 2 bases, with 16 bases between the two germline ends. CDR3 amino acids: CASSLEIGGTYEQYF. The CDR3 nucleotides are TGCGCCAGCAGCCTAGAGATCGGAGGCACCTACGAGCAGTACTTC.

The chain recombines TRBV12-3 or TRBV12-4 with TRBJ2-5; TRBD1 is a possible D gene (5 bases). The CDR3 contains 13 residues. V was cut by 2 bases and J by 5 bases, with 9 bases left in between. The CDR3 is CASSLTGPETQYF. CDR3 bases: TGTGCCAGCAGTTTAACAGGTCCGGAGACCCAGTACTTC.

About this clonotype itself: A much more abundant neighbour one base away suggests this may be a read error. The chain carries TRBV6-5 and TRBJ2-3; D is ambiguous. Trimming removed 5 bases at V and 2 bases at J, with 8 bases between. The germline CDR1 and CDR2 sequences are MNHEY and SVGAGI. There are 13 residues in the CDR3. The CDR3 spells CASSPYDTDTQYF. The CDR3 DNA reads TGTGCCAGCAGTCCCTATGACACAGATACGCAGTATTTT.

As regards this clonotype: One end of the junction does not line up with germline, which may come from a read error. The gene calls are TRBV5-5 and TRBJ2-7; TRBD1 matches 8 bases. Germline lookup yields CDR1 SGHKS and CDR2 YYEKEE (reference sequence). This CDR3 spans 14 amino acids. The CDR3: CTSSLDRESYEQYF. The CDR3 DNA reads TGTACCAGCAGCTTGGACAGGGAATCCTACGAGCAGTACTTC.

As regards this clonotype: A read error may explain this, as a much larger clone is one base away. This sequence joins TRBV4-3 and TRBJ2-1; D is possibly TRBD1 (6 bases). This CDR3 has 17 residues. Trimming left V 1 base short and J 0 bases short, with 13 bases between. Per the germline V gene, CDR1 is LGHNA and CDR2 is YSLEER. The CDR3 is CASSQVPGRGSYNEQFF. CDR3 nucleotide sequence: TGCGCCAGCAGCCAAGTGCCGGGCAGGGGCTCCTACAATGAGCAGTTCTTC.

This clonotype was seen many times. The rearrangement joins TRBV6-5 to TRBJ1-2; a possible D gene is TRBD1 (6 bases). Trimming removed 6 bases from V and 2 bases from J, with 16 bases in between. The CDR3 is 15 amino acids. Germline values: CDR1 MNHEY, CDR2 SVGAGI. This CDR3 reads CASSPLGGQNYGYTF. The CDR3 nucleotides read TGTGCCAGCAGCCCCCTTGGGGGCCAAAACTATGGCTACACCTTC.

J is TRBJ2-3 and V is TRBV11-2; maybe TRBD1 (6 bases). Germline V gene sequence: CDR1 SGHAT, CDR2 FQNNGV. V gave up 7 bases and J gave up 4 bases, with 12 bases separating them. CDR3 size: 13 residues. The CDR3 DNA follows: TGTGCCAGCACCACCCAGGGGCCAGATACGCAGTATTTT. Protein product: CASTTQGPDTQYF. The complete variable domain, with remaining parts taken from reference TRBV11-2 and TRBJ2-3, reads EAGVAQSPRYKIIEKRQSVAFWCNPISGHATLYWYQQILGQGPKLLIQFQNNGVVDDSQLPKDRFSAERLKGVDSTLKIQPAKLEDSAVYLCASTTQGPDTQYFGPGTRLTVL.

This chain joins TRBV10-3 and TRBJ2-3; D call uncertain. Deletions cut 7 bases from V and 3 bases from J, with 11 bases between. This CDR3 is built from 13 residues. CDR1 is ENHRY and CDR2 is SYGVKD in the germline V gene. DNA for the CDR3: TGTGCCATCAACAACGAGGAAACAGATACGCAGTATTTT. Amino acids: CAINNEETDTQYF.

This clonotype was counted ten times or more. The gene calls are TRBV29-1 and TRBJ2-5, with 9 positions matching TRBD1. This CDR3 region has 13 residues. With 1 base clipped from V and 5 bases from J, the junction kept 2 bases outside the gene matches. CDR1 is SQVTM, CDR2 ANQGSEA, per germline. Here the CDR3 DNA reads TGCAGCGTTGAAGTGACAGGGGGGGAGACCCAGTACTTC. It codes for CSVEVTGGETQYF.

This clonotype was recorded a few times. This chain joins TRBV28 and TRBJ1-1, with D possibly TRBD1 on 5 matching bases. V was pared by 7 bases and J by 1 base, with 16 bases between. CDR1 and CDR2 from the germline V gene are MDHEN and SYDVKM. The CDR3 loop spans 15 amino acids. The CDR3, as DNA: TGTGCCAGCACCAAAAGTTCAGGGCGGAACACTGAAGCTTTCTTT. Translation gives CASTKSSGRNTEAFF.

This clonotype has only a few counts. The CDR3 DNA follows: TGTGCCAGCAGATCAGGACAGGGGGCGCAAGGCATTCAGTACTTC. It yields the protein CASRSGQGAQGIQYF. The chain couples TRBV6-1 to TRBJ2-4; TRBD1 matches at 11 bases. V lost 6 bases and J lost 9; bases outside the gene matches: 10. The germline CDR1 and CDR2 sequences are MNHNS and SASEGT. There are 15 residues in the CDR3.

This clonotype was counted only a few times. This chain links TRBV5-4 with TRBJ2-3, with D possibly TRBD1 on 5 matching bases. The CDR3 covers 13 residues. V was clipped by 4 bases and J by 4 bases, with 10 bases between them. Germline CDR1 reads SGHNT; CDR2 reads YYREEE (reference sequence). The CDR3 sequence: CASSQGQADTQYF. The CDR3 coding sequence is TGTGCCAGCAGCCAAGGACAAGCAGATACGCAGTATTTT.

This clonotype was counted ten times or more. This chain uses TRBV28 with TRBJ2-3, with D perhaps TRBD2 (7 bases). Trimming removed 8 bases at V and 3 bases at J, with 15 bases between. The germline CDR1 and CDR2 sequences are MDHEN and SYDVKM. The CDR3 is made up of 14 amino acids. The CDR3 DNA reads TGTGCCAGCCGAAGGCGGGGGCGGACAGATACGCAGTATTTT. This codes for CASRRRGRTDTQYF.

Comments on this clonotype: A much larger clone lies one base from this, so it may be a read error. The rearrangement uses TRBV6-2 or TRBV6-3 and TRBJ2-2; no definite D call. This CDR3 is 17 amino acids long. Germline V gene data show CDR1 as MNHEY and CDR2 as SVGEGT. Written as DNA, the CDR3 is TGTGCCTGCAGTTACTCGATGGTTGAAGAGTACACCGGGGAGCTGTTTTTT. Translated: CACSYSMVEEYTGELFF.

A word on this clonotype: Given a much more abundant clone one base away, this may be a read error. This chain connects TRBV6-2 or TRBV6-3 to TRBJ2-1; 12 bases agree with TRBD2. The germline V gene encodes CDR1 MNHEY and CDR2 SVGEGT. The CDR3 has 15 amino acids. V lost 11 bases to trimming and J lost 4 bases; unmatched junction nucleotides: 9. CDR3 sequence: CAGSGLAGMYNEQFF. The CDR3 DNA reads TGTGCCGGCTCCGGACTAGCGGGAATGTACAATGAGCAGTTCTTC.

This clonotype was detected many times. The CDR3 protein is CSVASRGPDTQYF. The CDR3 region has the DNA TGCAGCGTTGCCTCCAGAGGGCCAGATACGCAGTATTTT. This rearrangement joins TRBV29-1 to TRBJ2-3, with D possibly being TRBD2 (5 bases). CDR1 SQVTM and CDR2 ANQGSEA come from the germline V gene. V lost 4 bases and J lost 4, with 12 bases in between. The CDR3 sequence is 13 residues long.

This clonotype came up a few times. The chain uses TRBV6-2 or TRBV6-3 and TRBJ1-5, with TRBD1 matching over 8 bases. The V gene's germline CDR1 is MNHEY and CDR2 SVGEGT. The CDR3 runs to 13 residues. The V gene end was trimmed by 4 bases and the J gene end by 10 bases; junction bases not matched to a gene: 6. CDR3 protein: CASSLQGEFPQHF. CDR3 sequence (DNA): TGTGCCAGCAGTTTACAGGGGGAGTTCCCCCAGCATTTT.

The genes are TRBV4-3 and TRBJ2-3, with 9 nucleotides matching TRBD2. The V gene's germline CDR1 is LGHNA and CDR2 YSLEER. Unmatched junction bases numbered 6, after V lost 4 bases and J lost 1 base. The CDR3 extends over 16 amino acids. CDR3 nucleotide sequence: TGCGCCAGCAGCCCCCGACTAGCGGCGGGCACAGATACGCAGTATTTT. It is translated as CASSPRLAAGTDTQYF.

To note about this clonotype: Germline and junction disagree at one end, which may indicate a read error. The chain's CDR3 is CGSSLRDRDQETQYF. DNA for the CDR3: TGTGGCAGCAGCTTAAGGGACAGGGACCAGGAGACCCAGTACTTC. The chain couples TRBV11-2 to TRBJ2-5; the match to TRBD1 covers 9 bases. Germline-derived CDR1 and CDR2 are SGHAT and FQNNGV. The CDR3 runs 15 residues. Full variable domain (missing parts from reference TRBV11-2 and TRBJ2-5): EAGVAQSPRYKIIEKRQSVAFWCNPISGHATLYWYQQILGQGPKLLIQFQNNGVVDDSQLPKDRFSAERLKGVDSTLKIQPAKLEDSAVYLCGSSLRDRDQETQYFGPGTRLLVL.

This clonotype was seen ten or more times. CDR3 DNA sequence: TGCAGCGCCGGACAGGCGAACACTGAAGCTTTCTTT. This encodes CSAGQANTEAFF. The chain uses TRBV29-1 and TRBJ1-1, with 7 bases identical to TRBD1. V was clipped by 7 bases and J by 1 base; unmatched bases: 3. The CDR3 contains 12 residues. CDR1 and CDR2 (germline): SQVTM, ANQGSEA.

This clonotype was detected many times. The gene calls are TRBV6-1 and TRBJ1-2; 10 bases are a match to TRBD1. The CDR3 runs to 14 residues. V shed 0 bases and J 8 bases; nucleotides not matched to a gene: 3. CDR1 and CDR2 (germline): MNHNS, SASEGT. The CDR3 sequence is CASSEARDRGGYTF. The CDR3 DNA reads TGTGCCAGCAGTGAAGCTAGGGACAGGGGAGGCTACACCTTC.

Of note for this clonotype: An end of the junction does not agree with germline; a read error may underlie this. The chain recombines TRBV11-3 with TRBJ2-2; D unclear. CDR3 length equals 12 residues. CDR1 is SGHNT, CDR2 YENEEA, per germline. CDR3 residues: CASSIETGELFF. The CDR3 coding sequence is TGTGCGAGCAGCATAGAAACCGGGGAGCTGTTTTTT.

This clonotype has just one count. This chain connects TRBV28 to TRBJ2-2, with D uncertain. Trimming left V 2 bases short and J 3 bases short, with 4 bases between. The CDR3 sequence is 13 residues long. Germline V gives CDR1 MDHEN, CDR2 SYDVKM. CDR3 nucleotides: TGTGCCAGCAGTTTAATATACACCGGGGAGCTGTTTTTT. This codes for CASSLIYTGELFF.